This T cell receptor beta chain was identified during a study of blood T cells in healthy people across ages. Every participating donor contributed about 10 milliliters of peripheral blood through a draw. Germline lookup yields CDR1 MNHEY and CDR2 SVGAGI. This CDR3 has 13 amino acids. It was with a sample-barcoded 5' primer and a J-beta primer mix that a second PCR of roughly 7 to 11 cycles was run. TCRdb reanalysed the 5' RACE reads using MiXCR and keeps one entry per CDR3 protein. The table has about 1 million distinct CDR3 sequences, 40% to 50% seen once. The source material was blood. This TCR was recovered from a woman aged 55-70 years in good health. The chain links TRBV6-5 to TRBJ2-4; no definite D call. The J call may be wrong; the DNA end is better matched by TRBJ2-7. The CDR3, as DNA: TGTGCCAGCAGTTCGCTAGTAGGCTACGAGCAGTACTTC. Translating gives CASSSLVGYEQYF.